This entry concerns a single T cell receptor (beta chain). Its antigen is not known. Germline CDR1 and CDR2: MNHEY and SMNVEV (reference sequence). The CDR3 runs to 16 residues. V gave up 5 bases and J gave up 4 bases, with 18 bases separating them. The entry originates in a study of vaccination effects on CD4 cells after COVID-19. Study as a whole: Sequencing was preceded by expansion of antigen-specific CD4+ T cells with viral peptide pools in the ViraFEST assay.

Here immunoSEQ multiplex PCR was the method, and the copy in TCRdb shows in-frame clones only, minus some. The sample lists about 72,000 clones, 70% to 80% seen once, with roughly 1.9% in the top ten. Once cultured for approximately ten days, the cells underwent separation to obtain CD4+ T cells. Findings and caveats of the study: A shortage of convalescent patients and an absence of early post-infection timepoints characterized the study. Both infection-induced and vaccine-induced clones contracted markedly at late post-vaccination timepoints.

The clonotype originates from a human donor who received a COVID-19 vaccine. The sample consisted of CD4+ T cells from PBMCs cultured without peptide, taken before COVID-19 vaccination. The rearrangement uses TRBV27 and TRBJ2-4; D could derive from TRBD1 or TRBD2 (6 bases each). CDR3 loop: CASSASGALVKNIQYF. The CDR3, as DNA: TGTGCCAGCAGTGCCTCGGGGGCCCTTGTTAAAAACATTCAGTACTTC.